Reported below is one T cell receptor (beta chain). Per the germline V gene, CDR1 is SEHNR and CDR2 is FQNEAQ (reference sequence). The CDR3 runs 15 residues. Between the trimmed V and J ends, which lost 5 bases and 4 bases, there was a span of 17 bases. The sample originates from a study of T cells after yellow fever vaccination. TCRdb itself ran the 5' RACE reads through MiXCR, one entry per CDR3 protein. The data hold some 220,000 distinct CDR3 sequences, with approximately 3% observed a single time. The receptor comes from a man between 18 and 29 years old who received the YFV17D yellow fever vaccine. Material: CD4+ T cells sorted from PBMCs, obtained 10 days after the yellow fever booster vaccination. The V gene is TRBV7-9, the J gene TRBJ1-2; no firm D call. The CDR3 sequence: CASSPRGGRGYGYTF. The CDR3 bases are TGTGCCAGCAGCCCTCGTGGTGGCCGCGGCTATGGCTACACCTTC.